The 8 T cell receptor beta chains reported below all come from one sample, sequenced in a study of control samples from healthy donors and cancer patients. Sequencing used immunoSEQ multiplex PCR; TCRdb keeps in-frame clones, though not all of them. The data show some 100,000 clones, about 90% seen once. Sequencing used blood. Receptors were obtained from a woman in her 50s in good health.

The chain joins TRBV15 to TRBJ2-7, with 8 bases aligning to TRBD2. Germline CDR1 LNHNV, CDR2 YYDKDF (reference sequence). The CDR3 sequence is 14 residues long. The trim removed 0 bases at V and 5 bases at J, leaving 3 bases unmatched. The CDR3 sequence is CATSRDREGNEQYV. CDR3 nucleotide sequence: TGTGCCACCAGCAGAGATCGGGAGGGAAACGAGCAGTACGTC.

This rearrangement joins TRBV6-6 to TRBJ2-7; the D gene could be TRBD1 or TRBD2 (5 bases each). The CDR3 spans 15 residues. Trimming stripped 4 bases from V and 3 bases from J, with 16 bases between. Per the germline V gene, CDR1 is MNHNY and CDR2 is SVGAGI (reference sequence). Written as DNA, the CDR3 is TGTGCCAGCAGTTCTGGGGACCCTTCGGTCTACGAGCAGTACGTC. Its translation: CASSSGDPSVYEQYV.

The chain carries TRBV6-2 or TRBV6-3 and TRBJ2-7, with 11 bases matching TRBD2. V shed 5 bases and J 5 bases; nucleotides not matched to a gene: 17. CDR3 size: 18 residues. Germline loops: CDR1 MNHEY, CDR2 SVGEGT. CDR3 loop: CASSLSEMTSGINDEQYV. In DNA, the CDR3 is TGTGCCAGCAGTCTCAGCGAGATGACTAGCGGGATTAACGACGAGCAGTACGTC.

This clone was seen just once. The CDR3 nucleotides read TGTGCCAGCAGCTTAGGCTCCGGGTCGCACTATGGCTACACCTTC. As protein: CASSLGSGSHYGYTF. The chain uses TRBV7-2 and TRBJ1-2, with no clear D. This CDR3 spans 15 amino acids. Looked up from germline, CDR1 is SGHTA and CDR2 is FQGNSA. V was shortened by 1 base and J by 3 bases, with 12 bases between the two germline ends.

This chain joins TRBV5-1 and TRBJ2-1, with 14 bases lining up with TRBD2. V gave up 5 bases and J gave up 15 bases; unmatched junction bases: 10. The CDR3 has 14 amino acids. CDR1 and CDR2 from the germline V gene are SGHRS and YFSETQ. The CDR3 loop is CASRPQTSGRALFF. The CDR3 DNA reads TGCGCCAGCAGACCTCAGACTAGCGGGAGGGCCCTGTTCTTC. The entire variable domain, with the rest obtained from reference TRBV5-1 and TRBJ2-1, is as follows: KAGVTQTPRYLIKTRGQQVTLSCSPISGHRSVSWYQQTPGQGLQFLFEYFSETQRNKGNFPGRFSGRQFSNSRSEMNVSTLELGDSALYLCASRPQTSGRALFFGPGTRLTVL.

The chain carries TRBV29-1 and TRBJ2-1, with D perhaps given as TRBD1 or TRBD2 (6 bases each). CDR1 and CDR2 (germline): SQVTM, ANQGSEA. V was pared by 7 bases and J by 0 bases, with 13 bases between. The CDR3 extends over 14 amino acids. CDR3 DNA sequence: TGCAGCGCCGCGGGGACAAGCTCCTACAATGAGCAGTTCTTC. This encodes CSAAGTSSYNEQFF.

The chain is built from TRBV30 and TRBJ1-2; D is uncertain. Germline V lookup: CDR1 GTSNPN, CDR2 SVGIG (reference sequence). Trimming stripped 1 base from V and 4 bases from J, with 16 bases between. The CDR3 contains 15 residues. CDR3 sequence: CAWSGGKQGGYGYTF. The DNA for the CDR3 is TGTGCCTGGAGTGGGGGTAAACAAGGAGGCTATGGCTACACCTTC.

The gene calls are TRBV7-3 and TRBJ2-1; 8 nucleotides line up with TRBD2. J was trimmed by 4 bases and V by 1 base; bases with no gene match: 15. This CDR3 has 19 amino acids. Germline CDR1 reads SGHTA; CDR2 reads FQGTGA. CDR3 sequence reads: CASSLRGGSLAGIYNEQFF. DNA of the CDR3: TGTGCCAGCAGCTTAAGGGGCGGGAGTTTAGCGGGAATTTACAATGAGCAGTTCTTC.